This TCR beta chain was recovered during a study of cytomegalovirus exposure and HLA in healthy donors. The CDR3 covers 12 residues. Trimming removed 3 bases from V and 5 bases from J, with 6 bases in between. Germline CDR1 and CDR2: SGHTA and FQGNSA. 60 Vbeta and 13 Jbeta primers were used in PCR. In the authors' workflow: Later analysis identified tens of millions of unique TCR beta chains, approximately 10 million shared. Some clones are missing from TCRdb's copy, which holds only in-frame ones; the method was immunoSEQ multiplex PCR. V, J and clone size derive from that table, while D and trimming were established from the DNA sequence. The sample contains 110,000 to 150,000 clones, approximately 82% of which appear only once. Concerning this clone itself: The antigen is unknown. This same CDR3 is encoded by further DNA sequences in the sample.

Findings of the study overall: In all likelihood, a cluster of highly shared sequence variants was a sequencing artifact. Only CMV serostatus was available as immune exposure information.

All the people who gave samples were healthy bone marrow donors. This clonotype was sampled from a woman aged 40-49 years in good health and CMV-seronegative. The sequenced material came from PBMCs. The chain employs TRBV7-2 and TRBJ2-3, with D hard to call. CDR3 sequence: CASSLSVDTQYF. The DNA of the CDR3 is TGTGCCAGCAGCTTGAGTGTAGATACGCAGTATTTT.